The TCR beta chain under discussion was sequenced for a study of T cell responses to AZD1222 COVID-19 vaccine. The CDR3 runs to 12 residues. V was shortened by 8 bases and J by 5 bases, with 9 bases between the two germline ends. Germline V gene sequence: CDR1 KGHDR, CDR2 SFDVKD. Profiled with immunoSEQ multiplex PCR; TCRdb holds only in-frame clones, not every one. This sample has about 88,000 clones, with roughly nine tenths found just once. The rearrangement links TRBV24-1 to TRBJ2-1, with D unclear. The origin of this receptor is an adult in good health. Sequencing used peripheral blood, obtained on day 0 of AZD1222 vaccination. The CDR3, as DNA: TGTGCCACCATTGAAGGCGACAATGAGCAGTTCTTC. Residues: CATIEGDNEQFF.